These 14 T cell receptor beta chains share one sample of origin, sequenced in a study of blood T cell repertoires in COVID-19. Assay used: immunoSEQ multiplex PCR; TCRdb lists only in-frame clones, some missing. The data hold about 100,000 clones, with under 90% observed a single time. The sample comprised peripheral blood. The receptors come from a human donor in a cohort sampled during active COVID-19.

This chain's CDR3 is CASSPNDRGLEQYF. In DNA, the CDR3 is TGTGCCAGCTCCCCTAACGACAGGGGGCTTGAGCAGTACTTC. The chain combines TRBV18 with TRBJ2-7, with TRBD1 matching over 10 bases. J lost 7 bases, V lost 6 bases, and 9 bases had no gene match. This CDR3 region has 14 residues. Germline V lookup: CDR1 KGHSH, CDR2 LQKENI.

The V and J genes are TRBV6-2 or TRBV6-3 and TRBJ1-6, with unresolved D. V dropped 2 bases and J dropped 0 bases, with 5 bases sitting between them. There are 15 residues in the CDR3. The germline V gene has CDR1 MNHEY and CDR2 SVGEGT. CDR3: CASSYRSSYNSPLHF. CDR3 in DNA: TGTGCCAGCAGTTACCGGAGCTCCTATAATTCACCCCTCCACTTT.

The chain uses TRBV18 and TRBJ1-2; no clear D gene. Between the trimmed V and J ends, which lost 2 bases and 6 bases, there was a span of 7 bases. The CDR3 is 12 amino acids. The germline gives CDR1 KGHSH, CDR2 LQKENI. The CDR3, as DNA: TGTGCCAGCTCACCAGTTATTGATGGCTACACCTTC. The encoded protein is CASSPVIDGYTF.

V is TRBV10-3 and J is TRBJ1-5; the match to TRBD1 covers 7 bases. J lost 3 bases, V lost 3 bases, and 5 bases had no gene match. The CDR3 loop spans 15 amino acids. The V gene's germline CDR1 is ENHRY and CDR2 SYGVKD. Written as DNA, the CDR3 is TGTGCCATCAGTGATCGTGGGACAGACAATCAGCCCCAGCATTTT. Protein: CAISDRGTDNQPQHF.

CDR3 nucleotide sequence: TGCGCCAGCAGCCAAGCTAAGGACAGGCCAGCTTTCTTT. Translated, it gives CASSQAKDRPAFF. The chain uses TRBV4-3 and TRBJ1-1; 7 nucleotides line up with TRBD1. Germline-derived CDR1 and CDR2 are LGHNA and YSLEER. The CDR3 sequence is 13 residues long. The V and J ends lost 1 base and 10 bases, in that order; junction bases with no gene match: 6.

CDR3 region: CASSLGFTASGNNEQFF. The CDR3 DNA follows: TGTGCCAGCAGCTTAGGATTTACGGCTAGCGGGAACAATGAGCAGTTCTTC. V is TRBV11-3 and J is TRBJ2-1; 9 bases are a match to TRBD2. This CDR3 region has 17 residues. Germline loops: CDR1 SGHNT, CDR2 YENEEA. J lost 5 bases, V lost 1 base, and 9 bases had no gene match.

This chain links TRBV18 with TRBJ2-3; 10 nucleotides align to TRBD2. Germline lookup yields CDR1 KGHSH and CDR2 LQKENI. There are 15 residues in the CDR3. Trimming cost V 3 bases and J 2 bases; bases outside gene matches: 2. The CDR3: CASSPSGGVTDTQYF. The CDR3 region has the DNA TGTGCCAGCTCACCCAGCGGGGGGGTCACAGATACGCAGTATTTT.

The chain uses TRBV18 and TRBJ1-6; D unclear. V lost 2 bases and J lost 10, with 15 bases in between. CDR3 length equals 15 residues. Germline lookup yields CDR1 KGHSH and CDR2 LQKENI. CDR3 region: CASSPEGSVNSPLHF. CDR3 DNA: TGTGCCAGCTCACCAGAGGGCAGCGTAAACTCACCCCTCCACTTT. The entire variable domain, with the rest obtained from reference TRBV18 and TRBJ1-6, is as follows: NAGVMQNPRHLVRRRGQEARLRCSPMKGHSHVYWYRQLPEEGLKFMVYLQKENIIDESGMPKERFSAEFPKEGPSILRIQQVVRGDSAAYFCASSPEGSVNSPLHFGNGTRLTVT.

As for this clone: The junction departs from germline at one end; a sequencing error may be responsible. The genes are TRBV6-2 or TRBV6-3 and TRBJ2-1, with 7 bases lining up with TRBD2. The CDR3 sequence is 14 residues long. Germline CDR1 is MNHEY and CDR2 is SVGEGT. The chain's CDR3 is CASSYPRDYDEQFF. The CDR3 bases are TGTGCCAGCAGTTACCCACGGGACTACGATGAGCAGTTCTTC.

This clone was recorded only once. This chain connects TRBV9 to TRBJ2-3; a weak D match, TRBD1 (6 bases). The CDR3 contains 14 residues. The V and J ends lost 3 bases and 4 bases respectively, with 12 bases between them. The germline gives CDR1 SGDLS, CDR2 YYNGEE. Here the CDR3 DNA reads TGTGCCAGCAGCGCTCCAGGGGTTCCAGATACGCAGTATTTT. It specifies CASSAPGVPDTQYF.

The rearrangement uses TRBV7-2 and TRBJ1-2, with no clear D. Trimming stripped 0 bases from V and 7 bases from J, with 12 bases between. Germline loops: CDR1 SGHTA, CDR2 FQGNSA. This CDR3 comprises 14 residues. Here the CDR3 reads CASSLAESLGGYTF. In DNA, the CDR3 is TGTGCCAGCAGCTTAGCGGAGAGTTTAGGTGGCTACACCTTC.

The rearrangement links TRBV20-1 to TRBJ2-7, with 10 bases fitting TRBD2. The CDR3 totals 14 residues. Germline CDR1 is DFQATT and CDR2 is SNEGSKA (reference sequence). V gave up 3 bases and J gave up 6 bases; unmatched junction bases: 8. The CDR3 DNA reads TGCAGTGCTAGTTCTAGCGGGAGAAATGGCGAGCAGTACTTC. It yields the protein CSASSSGRNGEQYF.

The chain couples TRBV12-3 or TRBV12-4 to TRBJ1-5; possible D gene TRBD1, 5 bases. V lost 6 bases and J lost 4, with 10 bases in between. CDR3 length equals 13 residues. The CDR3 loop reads CASSRRGNQPQHF. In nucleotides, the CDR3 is TGTGCCAGCAGCCGAAGGGGAAATCAGCCCCAGCATTTT.

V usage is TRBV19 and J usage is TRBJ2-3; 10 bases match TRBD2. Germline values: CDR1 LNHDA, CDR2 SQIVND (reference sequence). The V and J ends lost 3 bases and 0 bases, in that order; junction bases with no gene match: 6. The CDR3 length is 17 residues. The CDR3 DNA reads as TGTGCCAGTAGTATTTGGACTAGCGGCGTTAGCACAGATACGCAGTATTTT. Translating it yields CASSIWTSGVSTDTQYF. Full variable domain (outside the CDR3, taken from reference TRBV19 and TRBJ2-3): DGGITQSPKYLFRKEGQNVTLSCEQNLNHDAMYWYRQDPGQGLRLIYYSQIVNDFQKGDIAEGYSVSREKKESFPLTVTSAQKNPTAFYLCASSIWTSGVSTDTQYFGPGTRLTVL.